One sample yielded the 10 T cell receptor beta chains listed below, sequenced in a study of tissue T cells after allogeneic stem cell transplantation. TCRdb keeps only in-frame clones here, not all; method: immunoSEQ multiplex PCR. The sample consists of 40,000 to 50,000 clones, around 70% of them appearing once. The source material was sorted cells pooled from one or two spleens. All receptors derive from a pool of C57BL/6 mice in good health.

On this clone: Gene names refer to mouse genes. The sequenced fragment ends 1 residue before the CDR3 boundary, so the rest is inferred from the germline J gene. This chain uses TRBV4 with TRBJ1-1; D gene unclear. CDR1 is LGHDT and CDR2 is YNNKQL in the germline V gene (reference sequence). There are 12 residues in the CDR3. The V end lost 6 bases, the J end lost 4 bases, and 9 bases lay between the germline ends. The CDR3 DNA, read in part, is TGTGCCAGCAGTCGACATTTCACAGAAGTCTTC. Its protein is CASSRHFTEVF. The entire CDR3 is CASSRHFTEVFF.

Regarding this clone: Germline and genes here are mouse. With the read ending 1 residue before the CDR3 end, the germline J gene is used to fill in that end. V usage is TRBV19 and J usage is TRBJ2-3; D may correspond to TRBD1 or TRBD2 (5 bases each). The germline V and J ends were trimmed by 2 bases and 0 bases, with 7 bases remaining between them. The CDR3 is made up of 14 amino acids. Germline CDR1 and CDR2: FNHDT and SITEND (reference sequence). CDR3 DNA (partial): TGTGCCAGCAGTATCCGGGACAGTGCAGAAACGCTGTAT. Protein: CASSIRDSAETLY. The whole CDR3 protein is CASSIRDSAETLYF.

In regard to this clone: Germline and genes: mouse. The read terminates 1 residue before the CDR3 end, so the remaining end is supplied by the germline J gene. The chain uses TRBV13-3 and TRBJ2-7, with D uncertain. Germline V gene lookup returns CDR1 NNHDY and CDR2 SYVADS. The CDR3 runs to 10 residues. The V and J ends lost 2 bases and 5 bases respectively, with 2 bases between them. Partial CDR3 DNA: TGTGCCAGCAGTGACCATGAACAGTAC. Its translation: CASSDHEQY. The whole CDR3 is CASSDHEQYF.

As to this clone: The gene symbols are mouse symbols. Coverage ceases 1 residue before the CDR3 finishes, and the germline J gene fills in the end. V and J are TRBV13-3 and TRBJ2-5; TRBD2 agrees at 8 bases. The trim removed 0 bases at V and 0 bases at J, leaving 3 bases unmatched. Looked up from germline, CDR1 is NNHDY and CDR2 is SYVADS. CDR3 size: 16 residues. Here the CDR3 reads CASSDAWGGNQDTQYF. CDR3 DNA (partial): TGTGCCAGCAGTGATGCTTGGGGGGGGAACCAAGACACCCAGTAC.

In this sample, this clone turned up a few times. Gene names are the mouse ones. The read gets to within 1 residue of the CDR3 end, and the germline J gene fills in the rest. The chain recombines TRBV2 with TRBJ2-7; no reliable D call. Per the germline V gene, CDR1 is LGHNA and CDR2 is YSYQKL. The CDR3 runs to 15 residues. V dropped 4 bases and J dropped 0 bases, with 13 bases sitting between them. CDR3 sequence reads: CASSPPKASSYEQYF. The DNA read from the CDR3 is TGTGCCAGCAGCCCCCCCAAGGCGAGCTCCTATGAACAGTAC.

This clone turned up a few times. The gene symbols are mouse symbols. The read ends 1 residue before the CDR3 terminus; that terminus is restored from the germline J gene. The chain recombines TRBV13-1 with TRBJ1-5; D is unresolved. The V end lost 0 bases, the J end lost 1 base, and 5 bases lay between the germline ends. Germline V gives CDR1 NSHNY, CDR2 SYGAGN. CDR3 length equals 14 residues. This CDR3 is CASSDVGNNQAPLF. The CDR3 bases that were read are TGTGCCAGCAGTGATGTGGGGAACAACCAGGCTCCGCTT.

About this clone itself: Each gene name is a mouse one. The sequenced fragment ends 1 residue before the CDR3 boundary, so the rest is inferred from the germline J gene. V and J are TRBV15 and TRBJ2-5, with TRBD2 as a possible D gene (5 bases). Trimming took off 3 bases at V and 2 bases at J, with 9 bases between the two ends. Per the germline V gene, CDR1 is SGHND and CDR2 is FRSKSL. This CDR3 is 14 amino acids long. The CDR3 loop is CASSFGWGQDTQYF. CDR3 DNA, as far as it was read: TGTGCCAGCAGTTTCGGGTGGGGCCAAGACACCCAGTAC.

With regard to this clone: The gene names given are mouse names. The read stops 1 residue short of the end of the CDR3; the missing end is completed from the germline J gene. V is TRBV2 and J is TRBJ1-5; 9 bases align to TRBD1. The V gene end was trimmed by 2 bases and the J gene end by 9 bases; junction bases not matched to a gene: 5. The CDR3 length is 14 residues. Germline V gene lookup returns CDR1 LGHNA and CDR2 YSYQKL. CDR3 DNA (partial): TGTGCCAGCAGCCAATCGGGACAGGGCAGGGCTCCGCTT. Translation gives CASSQSGQGRAPL. The CDR3 as a whole reads CASSQSGQGRAPLF.

Points on this clone: Mouse germline and gene names are used. Sequencing ends 1 residue short of the CDR3 end; the germline J gene provides the rest. The rearrangement links TRBV5 to TRBJ1-1; 9 bases fit TRBD1. Germline V gives CDR1 LGHNA, CDR2 YNLKQL (reference sequence). V was clipped by 4 bases and J by 5 bases; unmatched bases: 2. This CDR3 comprises 13 residues. The CDR3 DNA, read in part, is TGTGCCAGCAGCCGGGACAGGGAAACAGAAGTCTTC. Translation gives CASSRDRETEVF. The complete CDR3 protein is CASSRDRETEVFF.

This clone was found once. Germline and genes here are mouse. The CDR3 end lies 1 residue beyond the end of the read and is filled in from the germline J gene. This chain joins TRBV3 and TRBJ2-4; D is undetermined. The CDR3 contains 14 residues. Trimming left V 1 base short and J 1 base short, with 6 bases between. CDR1 and CDR2 (germline): SNHLY, FYNGKV (reference sequence). CDR3 DNA, as far as it was read: TGTGCCAGCAGCTTAGGTCAGGGTCAAAACACCTTGTAC. Protein sequence: CASSLGQGQNTLY. The CDR3 as a whole reads CASSLGQGQNTLYF.